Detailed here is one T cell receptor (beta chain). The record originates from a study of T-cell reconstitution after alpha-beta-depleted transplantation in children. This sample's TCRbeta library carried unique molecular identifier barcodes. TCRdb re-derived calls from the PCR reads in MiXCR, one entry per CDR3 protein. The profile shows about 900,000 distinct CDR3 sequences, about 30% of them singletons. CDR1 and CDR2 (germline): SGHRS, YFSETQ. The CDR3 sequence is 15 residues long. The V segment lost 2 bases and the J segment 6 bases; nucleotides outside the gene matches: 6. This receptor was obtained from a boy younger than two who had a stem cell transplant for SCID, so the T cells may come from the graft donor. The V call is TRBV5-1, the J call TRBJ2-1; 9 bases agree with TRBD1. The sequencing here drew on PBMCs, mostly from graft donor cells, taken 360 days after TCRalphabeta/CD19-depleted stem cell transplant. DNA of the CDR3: TGCGCCAGCAGCTTATTACAGGGGGCAAGCAATGAGCAGTTCTTC. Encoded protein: CASSLLQGASNEQFF.